This TCR beta chain originates from a study of shared T cell receptors in the human thymus. This CDR3 is built from 11 residues. The ends were cut back, 3 bases at V and 5 bases at J, with 5 bases in the middle. Per germline, CDR1 SGHAT and CDR2 FQNNGV. Only in-frame clones appear in the TCRdb table, and some are missing; sequencing was by immunoSEQ multiplex PCR. The table lists some 700,000 clones, approximately 85% of them singletons. These sequences were also reported in another study, on human thymus T cells. Turning to that study: The donor group consisted of healthy Finnish infants who were having corrective surgery for congenital heart defects. Thymic repertoires from unrelated individuals overlapped highly, related research reported.

The sequence was obtained from a girl under two years old with a congenital heart defect. The gene calls are TRBV11-2 and TRBJ2-7; no clear D. Sequences were obtained from thymocytes. This CDR3 is CASSFRDEQYF. CDR3 in DNA: TGTGCCAGCAGCTTTCGGGACGAGCAGTACTTC.